A selection of T cell receptor beta chains follows, all from one sample in a study of blood T cell repertoires in COVID-19. Clones were read by immunoSEQ multiplex PCR, and TCRdb kept only the in-frame ones, dropping some. The profile shows over 250,000 clones, 83% of them singletons. Sample: peripheral blood. These receptors were obtained from a woman in her forties or fifties who had recovered from COVID-19. The CDR3 runs from the conserved cysteine through the conserved F or W. A D gene is named only where the DNA matches it firmly. Part of the rows lack a size; the others show once, few, many or a class for expanded clones.

TRBV28	TRBJ2-7	.	TRBD1	TGTGCCAGCAGGACAGGGACATCCTCCTACGAGCAGTACTTC	CASRTGTSSYEQYF
TRBV7-2	TRBJ2-7	.	TRBD1	TGTGCCAGCAGCTTAGGATGGGACAGGGGGCGATACGAGCAGTACTTC	CASSLGWDRGRYEQYF
TRBV5-1	TRBJ2-1	.	TRBD1	TGCGCCAGCAGCTTGGCCTGGACAGGAACAGGGAATGAGCAGTTCTTC	CASSLAWTGTGNEQFF
TRBV27	TRBJ2-3	few	TRBD1	TGTGCCAGCAGTCCCCGCCACAGGGGGGCTAGCACAGATACGCAGTATTTT	CASSPRHRGASTDTQYF
TRBV5-8	TRBJ1-2	.	TRBD1	TGTGCCAGCAGCTTGCTCAGGGGGATTAATGGCTACACCTTC	CASSLLRGINGYTF
TRBV28	TRBJ2-7	.	TRBD2	TGTGCCAGCAGTTTATTTACTAGCGGGAGGGCCAGCGAGCAGTACTTC	CASSLFTSGRASEQYF
TRBV10-2	TRBJ1-4	once	TRBD1	TGCGCCAGCAGTGAACAGGGGGCAACTAATGAAAAACTGTTTTTT	CASSEQGATNEKLFF
TRBV6-2/TRBV6-3	TRBJ2-7	few	.	TGTGCCAGCAGTTACTTCGAAGCCCTCCCAGGGATGCTACGTGGGCAGTACTTC	CASSYFEALPGMLRGQYF
TRBV5-4	TRBJ2-7	once	.	TGTGCCAGCAGCTTGATGGGCCCGGGATCCTACGAGCAGTACTTC	CASSLMGPGSYEQYF
TRBV2	TRBJ1-2	.	.	TGTGCCAGCAGTGAAAGGGGTCCGACATGGGGCTACACCTTC	CASSERGPTWGYTF
TRBV4-2	TRBJ2-2	.	.	TGTGCCAGCAGCCAAGAGATGGGGCGGAACACCGGGGAGCTGTTTTTT	CASSQEMGRNTGELFF
TRBV6-5	TRBJ1-2	.	TRBD1	TGTGCCAGCAGTTACTCCCAGGGGGGTAACTATGGCTACACCTTC	CASSYSQGGNYGYTF
TRBV20-1	TRBJ2-5	.	TRBD2	TGCAGTGCTAGTGGTAATAGCGGGAGGGGGACCCAGTACTTC	CSASGNSGRGTQYF